This TCR beta chain was sequenced for a study of regulatory T cells in long-lasting Graves disease. Study-level information: Persistent Graves' disease required over 5 years of antithyroid drugs and positive TSH receptor antibodies. General observations from the study: Favored gene segments in persistent disease were TRBV28, TRBJ1-2 and TRBJ2-5. Patients with persistent Graves' had lower TCR diversity than newly diagnosed patients.

This clonotype was picked up many times. Its specificity is unknown. Germline values: CDR1 MNHEY, CDR2 SMNVEV (reference sequence). The CDR3 extends over 18 amino acids. The V segment lost 5 bases and the J segment 3 bases; nucleotides outside the gene matches: 16. Construction of TCR beta libraries relied on iRepertoire HTBI primers and on Arm-PCR targeting CDR3 regions. Using its own MiXCR run on the multiplex PCR reads, TCRdb lists one record per CDR3 protein. The sample consists of under 500,000 distinct CDR3 sequences, 20% of them appearing once. Specified time point: persistent/refractory GD, antithyroid drugs over 5 years with positive TRAb. After RNA was extracted from PBMCs, the TCR library was made from it. As a group, patients came from one endocrinology department in Xi'an, China.

The chain employs TRBV27 and TRBJ2-7; 10 bases fit TRBD1. This clonotype originated in a female donor with Graves disease. The sequencing used peripheral blood mononuclear cells (PBMCs), collected when the disease was refractory, from a patient treated with antithyroid drugs. CDR3 protein: CASSSGQGGVAGLYEQYF. DNA of the CDR3: TGTGCCAGCAGTAGCGGACAGGGGGGTGTAGCGGGACTCTACGAGCAGTACTTC.